Included here is one T cell receptor (beta chain) sequence, with context. Its specific antigen is unknown. The sample holds no much larger clone one base away, and base qualities are not on file. TRIzol reagent was used to extract total RNA from the cultured T cells. 5' rapid amplification of cDNA ends (5'RACE) was the method used to amplify TCRbeta libraries from the RNA. Library concentration and integrity were checked with Qubit, an Agilent instrument, and quantitative PCR before sequencing. Qualified libraries were sequenced on Illumina HiSeq or MiSeq by a commercial service provider. In the paper's pipeline: MiXCR version 1.8.2 was used to identify TCR sequences in each sample. For a clone to be considered qualified, a CDR3 longer than four amino acids, an in-frame nucleotide length, and the absence of a stop codon were required. An effective read was defined as a read containing the complete CDR3 structure. Validation of expanded clones was performed by RT-PCR with 24 Vbeta primers, GeneScan spectratyping, and Sanger sequencing. TCRdb applied fastp at Q25 and MiXCR to the public reads, then kept only in-frame beta chains. Every distinct CDR3 protein forms one entry, paired with its most common genes and DNA. These V and J calls derive from TCRdb rather than the authors' analysis. This sample is represented by roughly 15,000 distinct CDR3 sequences; more than 30% of them were singletons. Roughly 8.7% of the sample is in the top ten clones.

The sample comes from a study of T cell repertoires and leukemia-associated antigens (dated 2019 in TCRdb). For context, the study as a whole: About 15 million effective reads were obtained overall, with each sample giving about 5.1 to 6.6 million read pairs and roughly 3 to 5.0 million effective reads. In vitro peptide stimulation of healthy T cells was used with the aim of identifying the antigen recognized by a TCR Vbeta21 clone previously found in CML patients. What the study reported, not specific to this receptor: The antigen specificity and function of the expanded clones were not directly tested, and further investigation of both was required. No significant differences among the four groups were observed in the numbers of Vbeta genes (roughly 66), Jbeta genes (approximately 14), VDJ rearrangements, or unique CDR3s.

As a first step, the CD3+ T cells were left to rest overnight in RPMI 1640 lacking fetal bovine serum, at more than 2 million cells/mL. MACS immunomagnetic beads were used according to the manufacturer's instructions to isolate CD3+ T cells from PBMCs. The CDR1 and CDR2 encoded by the germline V gene (reference sequence) are DFQATT and SNEGSKA. The CDR3 measures 14 amino acids from cysteine to phenylalanine. Here the CDR3 DNA is all that survives: 42 bases in frame from base 1. Unmatched junction bases come to 2, with V trimmed by 3 bases and J by 6 bases. The sample taken for sequencing was CD3+ T cells sorted from blood and cultured. The source of this sequence is a female donor in good health. The chain is assembled from TRBV20-1 and TRBJ2-1, and 13 bases in between align with TRBD2. CDR3 sequence: CSARGLAGTNEQFF. The nucleotide sequence reads TGCAGTGCTAGGGGACTAGCGGGAACCAATGAGCAGTTCTTC.